These 30 T cell receptor beta chains were all obtained from the same sample, sequenced in a study of cytomegalovirus exposure and HLA in healthy donors (dated by TCRdb to between 2016 and 2019). The library was made by the immunoSEQ multiplex PCR assay. For the multiplex PCR, a mixture combining 60 forward primers for TCR Vbeta segments and 13 reverse primers for TCR Jbeta segments was used. TCRdb stores this immuneACCESS table with in-frame sequences only. Part of the clones is absent; in the studies checked, under half of the shortfall reflects unresolved V genes, and no reason is known for the rest. This sample comprises roughly 300,000 clones, 86% of them detected only once. 3.5% to 4% of the sample lies in the top ten. Sequences were obtained from PBMCs. These receptors came from a man between 40 and 49 years old in good health and CMV-seropositive.

The chain carries TRBV28 and TRBJ1-2; D is undetermined. The CDR3 runs to 12 residues. CDR1 and CDR2 from the germline V gene are MDHEN and SYDVKM. Trimming stripped 8 bases from V and 3 bases from J, with 10 bases between. The CDR3 nucleotides are TGTGCCAGCTGGAGGTCCGACTATGGCTACACCTTC. Protein product: CASWRSDYGYTF.

The chain carries TRBV28 and TRBJ1-1, with 8 bases fitting TRBD1. The CDR3 sequence is 15 residues long. In germline, CDR1 is MDHEN, CDR2 SYDVKM. The V and J ends lost 6 bases and 2 bases, in that order; junction bases with no gene match: 8. This chain's CDR3 is CASRDRTGPNTEAFF. The CDR3 region has the DNA TGTGCCAGCAGGGACCGGACAGGGCCTAACACTGAAGCTTTCTTT.

In this sample, this clone turned up a few times. This sequence joins TRBV5-3 and TRBJ1-3, with D unclear. TRBV5-3 is classed as an ORF, of uncertain function. V lost 2 bases to trimming and J lost 16 bases, with 13 bases between them. This CDR3 is built from 11 residues. The CDR3 nucleotides are TGTGCCAGAAGCTTCGCGACACAACCTTATTTT. It codes for CARSFATQPYF.

The table lists this clone with a few counts. The gene calls are TRBV6-1 and TRBJ1-1; 9 nucleotides agree with TRBD1. The CDR3 runs to 15 residues. Germline loops: CDR1 MNHNS, CDR2 SASEGT. The junction had 7 bases not matched to a gene; V was cut back by 5 bases and J by 3 bases. This chain's CDR3 is CASSPGQGRDTEAFF. As DNA, the CDR3 is TGTGCCAGCAGTCCGGGACAGGGACGGGACACTGAAGCTTTCTTT.

The chain uses TRBV4-3 and TRBJ2-5; the match to TRBD1 covers 7 bases. This CDR3 is 16 amino acids long. Germline CDR1 and CDR2: LGHNA and YSLEER. J gave up 0 bases and V 0 bases, and 4 bases lay outside the gene matches. CDR3 nucleotides: TGCGCCAGCAGCCAAGATTGGGACAGTTACCAAGAGACCCAGTACTTC. Its protein is CASSQDWDSYQETQYF.

The V call is TRBV25-1, the J call TRBJ2-5; TRBD1 aligns across 8 bases. The J call may be mistaken, given a closer DNA end match to TRBJ2-7. The CDR3 covers 14 residues. The V gene's germline CDR1 is MGHDK and CDR2 SYGVNS. The CDR3 DNA sequence: TGTGCCAGCACCAAGGCAGGGGGCGAGTACGAGCAGTACTTC. Its protein product is CASTKAGGEYEQYF.

The V call is TRBV7-2, the J call TRBJ2-7, with TRBD1 matching 7 bases. The V gene's germline CDR1 is SGHTA and CDR2 FQGNSA. This CDR3 region has 16 residues. V shed 5 bases, J shed 6 bases, and the junction held 16 bases outside the gene matches. The CDR3 DNA reads TGTGCCAGCAGCCCCGGGGCGACAGGGACCCCTTTCGAGCAGTACTTC. Its translation is CASSPGATGTPFEQYF.

The chain links TRBV4-1 to TRBJ2-2; D call uncertain. The germline V gene encodes CDR1 MGHRA and CDR2 YSYEKL. V gave up 0 bases and J gave up 7 bases, with 12 bases separating them. The CDR3 length is 15 residues. As DNA, the CDR3 is TGCGCCAGCAGCCAAGATACCACTCCGTTCGGGGAGCTGTTTTTT. Protein sequence: CASSQDTTPFGELFF.

The genes are TRBV11-2 and TRBJ2-5, with D perhaps TRBD2 (6 bases). Germline CDR1 is SGHAT and CDR2 is FQNNGV. V was pared by 5 bases and J by 5 bases, with 12 bases between. The CDR3 loop spans 13 amino acids. The CDR3 DNA reads TGTGCCAGCAGCCCGTTTGGGGGGGAGACCCAGTACTTC. It codes for CASSPFGGETQYF. The whole variable domain, filled in from reference TRBV11-2 and TRBJ2-5, reads EAGVAQSPRYKIIEKRQSVAFWCNPISGHATLYWYQQILGQGPKLLIQFQNNGVVDDSQLPKDRFSAERLKGVDSTLKIQPAKLEDSAVYLCASSPFGGETQYFGPGTRLLVL.

V and J are TRBV10-3 and TRBJ2-1; the match to TRBD2 covers 9 bases. Germline V gene lookup returns CDR1 ENHRY and CDR2 SYGVKD. This CDR3 comprises 15 residues. V trimming: 3 bases; J trimming: 6 bases; junction bases outside the gene matches: 6. CDR3 in DNA: TGTGCCATCAGTGATGCGGGAGGGCGGGTCAATGAGCAGTTCTTC. It encodes CAISDAGGRVNEQFF.

CDR3 region: CAISELAGSTDTQYF. In DNA form, the CDR3 reads TGTGCCATCAGTGAGCTAGCGGGATCCACAGATACGCAGTATTTT. The J gene is TRBJ2-3, the V gene TRBV10-3; 9 bases map to TRBD2. The CDR3 totals 15 residues. Germline loops: CDR1 ENHRY, CDR2 SYGVKD. V lost 2 bases to trimming and J lost 2 bases; unmatched junction nucleotides: 2.

The chain uses TRBV5-1 and TRBJ2-2; no clear D gene. V was cut by 2 bases and J by 1 base, with 12 bases left in between. Germline CDR1 reads SGHRS; CDR2 reads YFSETQ. This CDR3 comprises 16 residues. The chain's CDR3 is CASSFVVARNTGELFF. The CDR3 DNA sequence: TGCGCCAGCAGCTTCGTTGTGGCCAGGAACACCGGGGAGCTGTTTTTT.

The chain has TRBV4-2 and TRBJ2-7; D possibly corresponds to TRBD2 (6 bases). This CDR3 has 15 residues. V was clipped by 4 bases and J by 0 bases, with 13 bases between them. Germline assignment: CDR1 LGHNA and CDR2 YNFKEQ. The CDR3 sequence: CASSPTGAGSYEQYF. In DNA, the CDR3 is TGTGCCAGCAGCCCAACGGGAGCGGGCTCCTACGAGCAGTACTTC.

The V call is TRBV28, the J call TRBJ1-5, with 7 bases that match TRBD1. The V gene's germline CDR1 is MDHEN and CDR2 SYDVKM. The CDR3 length is 15 residues. The junction had 4 bases not matched to a gene; V was cut back by 1 base and J by 4 bases. For the CDR3, the DNA is TGTGCCAGCAGTTTATCGGACAGGTCAAATCAGCCCCAGCATTTT. Translated, it gives CASSLSDRSNQPQHF.

The V call is TRBV27, the J call TRBJ2-7; 9 bases fit TRBD1. Germline assignment: CDR1 MNHEY and CDR2 SMNVEV (reference sequence). V shed 3 bases and J 2 bases; nucleotides not matched to a gene: 2. The CDR3 contains 14 residues. The CDR3 region is CASSLGDRAYEQYF. The DNA for the CDR3 is TGTGCCAGCAGTTTGGGGGACAGGGCCTACGAGCAGTACTTC.

The chain links TRBV10-1 to TRBJ1-1, with D possibly matching TRBD1 (6 bases). CDR1 is WNHNN and CDR2 is SYGVQD in the germline V gene (reference sequence). V lost 8 bases, J lost 4 bases, and 11 bases lay in between. The CDR3 extends over 12 amino acids. The CDR3 loop reads CASLTGPTEAFF. As DNA, the CDR3 is TGCGCCAGCCTGACAGGTCCCACTGAAGCTTTCTTT.

The chain uses TRBV6-5 and TRBJ1-6; weak D call: TRBD1 (6 bases). In germline, CDR1 is MNHEY, CDR2 SVGAGI. The germline V and J ends were trimmed by 0 bases and 7 bases, with 10 bases remaining between them. This CDR3 has 15 amino acids. In DNA form, the CDR3 reads TGTGCCAGCAGTTACTCACAGGGCCCCAATTCACCCCTCCACTTT. This encodes CASSYSQGPNSPLHF.

The chain couples TRBV7-2 to TRBJ2-7; 10 nucleotides line up with TRBD2. The V and J ends lost 5 bases and 0 bases, in that order; junction bases with no gene match: 4. The length of the CDR3 is 15 residues. Germline assignment: CDR1 SGHTA and CDR2 FQGNSA. The CDR3 region is CASSPSGRASYEQYF. The DNA of the CDR3 is TGTGCCAGCAGCCCAAGCGGGAGGGCCTCCTACGAGCAGTACTTC.

This clone has a handful of counts. The V gene is TRBV30, the J gene TRBJ2-6, with unresolved D. CDR3 length: 14 residues. Germline V gene sequence: CDR1 GTSNPN, CDR2 SVGIG (reference sequence). The germline V and J ends were trimmed by 3 bases and 4 bases, with 10 bases remaining between them. DNA for the CDR3: TGTGCCTGGAGGCCGCGGTTGGGGGCCAACGTCCTGACTTTC. Its translation is CAWRPRLGANVLTF.

The V call is TRBV19, the J call TRBJ1-1; the match to TRBD1 covers 9 bases. The V segment lost 4 bases and the J segment 4 bases; nucleotides outside the gene matches: 13. In germline, CDR1 is LNHDA, CDR2 SQIVND (reference sequence). The CDR3 covers 17 residues. CDR3 amino acids: CASSTADRGYEGTEAFF. The CDR3 bases are TGTGCCAGTAGTACAGCGGACAGGGGATATGAGGGCACTGAAGCTTTCTTT.

V usage is TRBV27 and J usage is TRBJ1-2, with D maybe TRBD1 (6 bases). Germline lookup yields CDR1 MNHEY and CDR2 SMNVEV (reference sequence). Between the trimmed V and J ends, which lost 5 bases and 4 bases, there was a span of 11 bases. The CDR3 spans 13 residues. The CDR3 loop reads CASSQGMGYGYTF. CDR3 nucleotides: TGTGCCAGCAGTCAGGGGATGGGCTATGGCTACACCTTC.

The chain couples TRBV5-1 to TRBJ2-5, with D possibly matching TRBD1 (6 bases). With the DNA end fitting TRBJ2-7 better, the J assignment may be wrong. CDR1 and CDR2 from the germline V gene are SGHRS and YFSETQ. This CDR3 has 21 amino acids. CDR3 nucleotides: TGCGCCAGCAGCTTCCCGGGCCTGGGGGCATCTCCCATTGCTAACTCCTACGAGCAGTACTTC. It translates to CASSFPGLGASPIANSYEQYF.

This clone appeared a few times. The chain couples TRBV27 to TRBJ1-1, with a possible D match to TRBD1 (5 bases). This CDR3 comprises 13 residues. V lost 7 bases and J 3 bases, leaving 12 bases between the germline ends. CDR1 is MNHEY and CDR2 is SMNVEV in the germline V gene (reference sequence). CDR3 bases: TGTGCCAGCACCAGTCTGGGGCACACTGAAGCTTTCTTT. Amino acids: CASTSLGHTEAFF.

The chain has TRBV6-1 and TRBJ1-5; 7 bases map to TRBD1. The CDR3 consists of 17 residues. From germline, CDR1 is MNHNS and CDR2 SASEGT. The V gene end was trimmed by 3 bases and the J gene end by 7 bases; junction bases not matched to a gene: 15. The CDR3 DNA is TGTGCCAGCAGTGATCAAATAGGTCAACAGGGGAGGCAGCCCCAGCATTTT. Protein product: CASSDQIGQQGRQPQHF.

The chain carries TRBV18 and TRBJ1-4; D is uncertain. V dropped 4 bases and J dropped 2 bases, with 5 bases sitting between them. This CDR3 has 13 amino acids. The germline CDR1 and CDR2 sequences are KGHSH and LQKENI. The CDR3: CASSLRTNEKLFF. In DNA, the CDR3 is TGTGCCAGCTCACTCCGGACTAATGAAAAACTGTTTTTT.

This clone was detected once. The rearrangement links TRBV11-1 to TRBJ2-7, with a weak D call TRBD1 (6 bases). CDR1 and CDR2 (germline): SGHAT, FQDESV (reference sequence). There are 14 residues in the CDR3. V was trimmed by 2 bases and J by 2 bases, leaving 10 bases between them. The CDR3 loop is CASSLLQGPYEQYF. CDR3 sequence (DNA): TGTGCCAGCAGCTTATTACAGGGTCCCTACGAGCAGTACTTC.

The rearrangement links TRBV6-1 to TRBJ1-5, with 8 bases fitting TRBD1. Trimming took 6 bases from V and 6 from J; bases not matched to a gene: 10. Germline CDR1 MNHNS, CDR2 SASEGT. The CDR3 consists of 15 residues. The CDR3 DNA reads TGTGCCAGCAGGGCGGACAGGGCTCGAAGTCAGCCCCAGCATTTT. Amino acid sequence: CASRADRARSQPQHF.

The chain combines TRBV29-1 with TRBJ2-5, with 7 bases aligning to TRBD1. The J call may be incorrect, as the DNA end agrees better with TRBJ2-7. The CDR3 is made up of 14 amino acids. Germline V gene data show CDR1 as SQVTM and CDR2 as ANQGSEA. The CDR3 protein is CSVEVGDSHYEQYF. The CDR3 DNA is TGCAGCGTTGAGGTCGGGGACAGCCACTACGAGCAGTACTTC.

The chain carries TRBV28 and TRBJ2-2; the D gene is possibly TRBD1 (6 bases). Germline values: CDR1 MDHEN, CDR2 SYDVKM. V was shortened by 6 bases and J by 5 bases, with 13 bases between the two germline ends. The CDR3 is made up of 14 amino acids. Here the CDR3 reads CASRLSRGTGELFF. CDR3 coding DNA: TGTGCCAGCAGGTTGTCTAGGGGGACCGGGGAGCTGTTTTTT.

V gene TRBV27 combines with J gene TRBJ1-2, with D unclear. The CDR3 consists of 14 residues. Between the trimmed V and J ends, which lost 5 bases and 8 bases, there was a span of 18 bases. Germline values: CDR1 MNHEY, CDR2 SMNVEV (reference sequence). In DNA form, the CDR3 reads TGTGCCAGCAGTCAGAGAAGGGCCTGGGAGGGCTACACCTTC. Translation: CASSQRRAWEGYTF.